This paragraph reports one TCR beta chain. The source of the sample is a study of T cell changes during pregnancy in multiple sclerosis. Looked up from germline, CDR1 is LNHDA and CDR2 is SQIVND (reference sequence). J lost 0 bases, V lost 11 bases, and 5 bases had no gene match. The CDR3 totals 15 residues. The table came from immunoSEQ multiplex PCR; TCRdb's copy has only in-frame clones and leaves some out. The sample includes roughly 51,000 clones, 85% to 95% of them seen just once. Material: CD8+ T cells from peripheral blood mononuclear cells, obtained before pregnancy. The TCR originated in a female donor with multiple sclerosis, enrolled in a pregnancy study. J is TRBJ2-2 and V is TRBV19; TRBD1 matches 11 bases. CDR3 nucleotides: TGTGCCGGGGGACAGGGGGACTCGAACACCGGGGAGCTGTTTTTT. This sequence encodes CAGGQGDSNTGELFF.